Detailed here is one TCR beta chain. This entry is derived from a study of technical replicates of blood from a few donors. Sequenced by immunoSEQ multiplex PCR; TCRdb stores in-frame clones only, minus some. Altogether around 83,000 clones are present, 94% being singletons, with the ten largest covering 0.25% to 0.3%. The length of the CDR3 is 16 residues. The V segment lost 6 bases and the J segment 5 bases; nucleotides outside the gene matches: 7. Germline V lookup: CDR1 LGHNT, CDR2 FRNRAP. The receptor was derived from a human donor in good health. J is TRBJ2-3 and V is TRBV12-5, with 14 bases identical to TRBD2. Sequencing input: T cells isolated from PBMCs. The DNA of the CDR3 is TGTGCTAGTGGAACCTCTGGACTAGCGGGGGGAGATACGCAGTATTTT. Translated, it gives CASGTSGLAGGDTQYF. The whole variable domain, filled in from reference TRBV12-5 and TRBJ2-3, reads DARVTQTPRHKVTEMGQEVTMRCQPILGHNTVFWYRQTMMQGLELLAYFRNRAPLDDSGMPKDRFSAEMPDATLATLKIQPSEPRDSAVYFCASGTSGLAGGDTQYFGPGTRLTVL.